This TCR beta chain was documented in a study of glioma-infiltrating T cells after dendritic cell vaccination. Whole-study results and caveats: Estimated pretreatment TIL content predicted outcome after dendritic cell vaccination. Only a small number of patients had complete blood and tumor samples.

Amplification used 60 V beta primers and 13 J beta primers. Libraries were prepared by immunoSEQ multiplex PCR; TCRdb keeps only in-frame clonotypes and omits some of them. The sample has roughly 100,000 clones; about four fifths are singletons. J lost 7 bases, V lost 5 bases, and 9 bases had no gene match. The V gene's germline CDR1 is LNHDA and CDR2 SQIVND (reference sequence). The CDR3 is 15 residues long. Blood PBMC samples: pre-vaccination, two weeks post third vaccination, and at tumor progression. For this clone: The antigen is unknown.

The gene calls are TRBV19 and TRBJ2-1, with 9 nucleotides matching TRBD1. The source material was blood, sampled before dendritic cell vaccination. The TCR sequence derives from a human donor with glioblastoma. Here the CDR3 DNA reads TGTGCCAGTAGTGACCGGGACAGGGAAGGAAATGAGCAGTTCTTC. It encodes CASSDRDREGNEQFF.